A single sample is the source of the 28 T cell receptor beta chains below, sequenced in a study of Graves' ophthalmopathy and Graves' hyperthyroidism. The authors amplified TCR beta CDR3 regions from RNA transcripts. A first-round RT-PCR used HTBI primers, followed by a second-round multiplex PCR. TCRdb reanalysed the multiplex PCR reads using MiXCR and keeps one entry per CDR3 protein. The repertoire has about 370,000 distinct CDR3 sequences, approximately 20% of them found once; the top ten carry about 1.4%. The sample consisted of peripheral blood. The receptors come from a woman younger than 35 with Graves' ophthalmopathy.

This clonotype has ten or more counts. The gene calls are TRBV7-2 and TRBJ2-5; D is perhaps TRBD1 or TRBD2 (5 bases each). Between the trimmed V and J ends, which lost 7 bases and 7 bases, there was a span of 13 bases. The CDR3 has 12 amino acids. Per germline, CDR1 SGHTA and CDR2 FQGNSA. CDR3 nucleotide sequence: TGTGCCAGCACCCCAGGTGGGGGGACCCAGTACTTC. It translates to CASTPGGGTQYF.

This clonotype was seen at least ten times. The rearrangement uses TRBV7-8 and TRBJ2-7, with 8 bases matching TRBD1. V lost 1 base, J lost 5 bases, and 7 bases stayed unmatched. The CDR3 extends over 15 amino acids. Germline CDR1 is SGHVS and CDR2 is FQNEAQ. This CDR3 reads CASSLVGLRGHEQYF. The CDR3 DNA follows: TGTGCCAGCAGCTTAGTAGGGCTCAGGGGGCACGAGCAGTACTTC.

The rearrangement uses TRBV6-2 or TRBV6-3 and TRBJ1-1; D unresolved. This CDR3 contains 15 residues. Germline assignment: CDR1 MNHEY and CDR2 SVGEGT. Trimming cost V 7 bases and J 2 bases, with 17 bases left between them. This CDR3 reads CASNDPGLSNTEAFF. CDR3 in DNA: TGTGCCAGCAATGATCCAGGACTCTCTAACACTGAAGCTTTCTTT.

The sample holds many counts of this clonotype. This chain connects TRBV28 to TRBJ1-1; the D gene is possibly TRBD1 (5 bases). Germline values: CDR1 MDHEN, CDR2 SYDVKM. The CDR3 extends over 13 amino acids. In nucleotides, the CDR3 is TGTTACTCCCGCGGACAACCGAACACTGAAGCTTTCTTT. Its protein is CYSRGQPNTEAFF.

This clonotype was observed at least ten times. The chain employs TRBV28 and TRBJ1-5, with no clear D. Trimming cost V 6 bases and J 3 bases, with 18 bases left between them. The germline V gene encodes CDR1 MDHEN and CDR2 SYDVKM. The CDR3 is made up of 16 amino acids. Written as DNA, the CDR3 is TGTGCCAGCAGATTCCCTTCGGAGGTCCCCAATCAGCCCCAGCATTTT. Its translation: CASRFPSEVPNQPQHF.

This clonotype has ten or more counts. The V and J genes are TRBV29-1 and TRBJ2-7, with D maybe TRBD2 (7 bases). Trimming stripped 5 bases from V and 7 bases from J, with 12 bases between. The CDR3 contains 11 residues. CDR1 and CDR2 from the germline V gene are SQVTM and ANQGSEA. CDR3 residues: CSVRGGREQYF. The CDR3 nucleotides are TGCAGCGTTAGGGGGGGCAGGGAGCAGTACTTC.

This sequence joins TRBV6-1 and TRBJ1-3; no definite D call. Trimming took off 2 bases at V and 5 bases at J, with 4 bases between the two ends. Germline V CDR1 and CDR2: MNHNS, SASEGT. The CDR3 loop spans 12 amino acids. CDR3 residues: CASSEFRNTIYF. CDR3 sequence (DNA): TGTGCCAGCAGTGAATTCAGAAACACCATATATTTT.

This clonotype was observed many times. This may arise from a read error, as a much more abundant clone is one base away. Given the absence of the conserved phenylalanine or tryptophan at the CDR3 end, a read error is likely. The chain is built from TRBV20-1 and TRBJ1-2; a weak D match, TRBD1 (5 bases). CDR1 and CDR2 (germline): DFQATT, SNEGSKA (reference sequence). The CDR3 is 18 residues long. Trimming removed 2 bases at V and 0 bases at J, with 22 bases between. The CDR3 protein is CSARQLTRRQRTNYGYTS. CDR3 DNA: TGCAGTGCTAGACAATTGACCCGACGACAGCGAACTAACTATGGCTACACCTCC.

The chain recombines TRBV28 with TRBJ1-1; unclear D gene. Germline-derived CDR1 and CDR2 are MDHEN and SYDVKM. CDR3 length: 17 residues. V lost 1 base, J lost 1 base, and 16 bases lay in between. DNA for the CDR3: TGTGCCAGCAGTTTATTTTTAGCGGTCACACAGAACACTGAAGCTTTCTTT. It codes for CASSLFLAVTQNTEAFF.

This clonotype was observed many times. The chain employs TRBV6-2 or TRBV6-3 and TRBJ1-1; D remains unclear. CDR3 length equals 14 residues. V was cut by 3 bases and J by 0 bases, with 8 bases left in between. The V gene's germline CDR1 is MNHEY and CDR2 SVGEGT. The DNA for the CDR3 is TGTGCCAGCAGTTATCGAGTTATGAACACTGAAGCTTTCTTT. This translates into CASSYRVMNTEAFF.

The chain employs TRBV6-4 and TRBJ1-1; TRBD1 might be the D (5 bases). The germline gives CDR1 MRHNA, CDR2 SNTAGT. V lost 7 bases, J lost 4 bases, and 16 bases lay in between. This CDR3 has 14 residues. The CDR3 sequence: CASKVAGSSTEAFF. The DNA for the CDR3 is TGTGCCAGCAAGGTCGCAGGGAGTAGCACTGAAGCTTTCTTT.

V usage is TRBV7-3 and J usage is TRBJ2-5; 7 nucleotides line up with TRBD1. The CDR3 covers 15 residues. Trimming took 5 bases from V and 2 from J; bases not matched to a gene: 8. CDR1 is SGHTA and CDR2 is FQGTGA in the germline V gene. CDR3 bases: TGTGCCAGCAGCCCCGGGTGGGACAGTCAAGAGACCCAGTACTTC. It translates to CASSPGWDSQETQYF.

In this sample, this clonotype turned up many times. This rearrangement joins TRBV15 to TRBJ2-7; D possibly corresponds to TRBD2 (6 bases). The CDR3 is 16 amino acids. With 1 base removed from V and 0 bases from J, the gap between germline ends came to 13 bases. CDR1 and CDR2 from the germline V gene are LNHNV and YYDKDF (reference sequence). CDR3 coding DNA: TGTGCCACCAGCAGAGTCTCGCGGGACCGCTCCTACGAGCAGTACTTC. Translating it yields CATSRVSRDRSYEQYF.

This clonotype was observed many times. The chain carries TRBV19 and TRBJ2-3, with a tentative D call TRBD2 (5 bases). The V and J ends lost 6 bases and 2 bases respectively, with 21 bases between them. CDR1 and CDR2 (germline): LNHDA, SQIVND (reference sequence). The CDR3 sequence is 17 residues long. The CDR3 spells CASSKISRVGITDTQYF. CDR3 sequence (DNA): TGTGCCAGTAGCAAAATCTCGAGGGTGGGGATCACAGATACGCAGTATTTT.

This clonotype was picked up many times. The J gene is TRBJ2-5, the V gene TRBV11-1; 8 bases are shared with TRBD2. V lost 5 bases and J lost 2; bases outside the gene matches: 1. Germline V gives CDR1 SGHAT, CDR2 FQDESV (reference sequence). This CDR3 has 13 residues. CDR3 nucleotide sequence: TGTGCCAGCAGCCGGGGGGGACAAGAGACCCAGTACTTC. Its translation is CASSRGGQETQYF.

This clonotype was seen only a few times. One end of the junction varies from germline; a read error may be responsible. CDR3 protein: CASSPRLVTEAQYF. The CDR3, as DNA: TGTGCCAGCTCACCCCGACTAGTTACAGAGGCCCAGTACTTC. The rearrangement uses TRBV18 and TRBJ2-5; D is perhaps TRBD2 (6 bases). Germline V gene data show CDR1 as KGHSH and CDR2 as LQKENI. The CDR3 consists of 14 residues. Looking up the rest from reference TRBV18 and TRBJ2-5 gives the full variable domain: NAGVMQNPRHLVRRRGQEARLRCSPMKGHSHVYWYRQLPEEGLKFMVYLQKENIIDESGMPKERFSAEFPKEGPSILRIQQVVRGDSAAYFCASSPRLVTEAQYFGPGTRLLVL.

In its sample, this clonotype was seen many times. The V and J genes are TRBV9 and TRBJ1-2; D unclear. Trimming cost V 3 bases and J 3 bases, with 6 bases left between them. This CDR3 has 12 residues. In germline, CDR1 is SGDLS, CDR2 YYNGEE. As DNA, the CDR3 is TGTGCCAGCAGCGGGAGTCACTATGGCTACACCTTC. It translates to CASSGSHYGYTF.

This clonotype was seen many times. The rearrangement links TRBV4-1 to TRBJ1-5; D may be TRBD1 (5 bases). Germline V gene lookup returns CDR1 MGHRA and CDR2 YSYEKL. V dropped 4 bases and J dropped 0 bases, with 19 bases sitting between them. The CDR3 is made up of 18 amino acids. CDR3 coding DNA: TGCGCCAGCAGCCGCCTGCCCCCCCAGGGCTATAGCAATCAGCCCCAGCATTTT. The encoded protein is CASSRLPPQGYSNQPQHF.

This clonotype has at least ten counts. V gene TRBV2 combines with J gene TRBJ2-7; tentatively, D is TRBD1 (5 bases). The length of the CDR3 is 14 residues. The V gene's germline CDR1 is SNHLY and CDR2 FYNNEI. Deletions cut 8 bases from V and 0 bases from J, with 14 bases between. CDR3 sequence reads: CASQRTPSSYEQYF. CDR3 DNA: TGTGCCAGCCAGAGGACACCCAGCTCCTACGAGCAGTACTTC.

This clonotype was counted ten times or more. The gene calls are TRBV5-1 and TRBJ1-1; 8 nucleotides agree with TRBD1. The length of the CDR3 is 14 residues. The germline CDR1 and CDR2 sequences are SGHRS and YFSETQ. The J segment lost 0 bases and the V segment lost 6 bases, leaving 4 bases of the junction unmatched. CDR3 residues: CASTGQGLNTEAFF. In DNA, the CDR3 is TGCGCCAGCACCGGACAGGGCTTGAACACTGAAGCTTTCTTT.

Many counts were recorded for this clonotype. The chain uses TRBV6-2 or TRBV6-3 and TRBJ1-1, with D tentatively TRBD1 (6 bases). Trimming removed 2 bases from V and 5 bases from J, with 15 bases in between. CDR1 is MNHEY, CDR2 SVGEGT, per germline. This CDR3 is 15 amino acids long. DNA for the CDR3: TGTGCCAGCAGTTACGCCCCCAGGGGTAGAACTGAAGCTTTCTTT. Its translation: CASSYAPRGRTEAFF.

This clonotype was recorded at least ten times. V is TRBV12-3 or TRBV12-4 and J is TRBJ1-1; TRBD1 matches 11 bases. The CDR3 runs to 16 residues. Trimming removed 6 bases from V and 0 bases from J; junction bases left unmatched: 6. The CDR3 sequence: CASSRTGGLLNTEAFF. DNA of the CDR3: TGTGCCAGCAGCAGGACAGGGGGCTTATTGAACACTGAAGCTTTCTTT.

There are many counts of this clonotype. V usage is TRBV6-2 or TRBV6-3 and J usage is TRBJ2-7, with D maybe TRBD2 (6 bases). Trimming removed 6 bases from V and 6 bases from J, with 18 bases in between. The CDR3 contains 14 residues. Germline CDR1 reads MNHEY; CDR2 reads SVGEGT. The CDR3 nucleotides are TGTGCCAGCAGGCGGGACTCCGCCGCCACCGAGCAGTACTTC. Translated: CASRRDSAATEQYF.

This clonotype was seen at least ten times. The chain is built from TRBV4-1 and TRBJ2-7, with unresolved D. The CDR3 contains 17 residues. Germline V gene sequence: CDR1 MGHRA, CDR2 YSYEKL. With 1 base removed from V and 0 bases from J, the gap between germline ends came to 16 bases. The CDR3 loop is CASSQAPGQSDSYEQYF. Here the CDR3 DNA reads TGCGCCAGCAGCCAAGCCCCTGGCCAGTCTGACTCCTACGAGCAGTACTTC.

Ten or more counts support this clonotype. The gene calls are TRBV20-1 and TRBJ2-7; D not certain. The germline CDR1 and CDR2 sequences are DFQATT and SNEGSKA (reference sequence). The CDR3 contains 13 residues. The V end lost 3 bases, the J end lost 0 bases, and 9 bases lay between the germline ends. The CDR3 spells CSARRSSSYEQYF. CDR3 in DNA: TGCAGTGCTAGGAGATCAAGCTCCTACGAGCAGTACTTC.

V usage is TRBV6-1 and J usage is TRBJ1-2, with D unclear. CDR3 length: 12 amino acids. The V end was cut by 6 bases, the J end by 10 bases, with 15 bases between. Germline loops: CDR1 MNHNS, CDR2 SASEGT. The DNA of the CDR3 is TGTGCCAGCAGCCCCGACCGAAACTACTACACCTTC. This sequence encodes CASSPDRNYYTF.

This clonotype was counted many times. The chain is built from TRBV12-5 and TRBJ1-5; unclear D gene. The V and J ends lost 5 bases and 5 bases respectively, with 16 bases between them. Germline CDR1 reads LGHNT; CDR2 reads FRNRAP. There are 15 residues in the CDR3. CDR3 nucleotides: TGTGCTAGTGGTACCGGCGGGGTTGGGGATCAGCCCCAGCATTTT. It specifies CASGTGGVGDQPQHF.

The table lists this clonotype with a few counts. A much larger clonotype is one base distant, so this may be a read error. The genes are TRBV12-3 or TRBV12-4 and TRBJ1-6, with TRBD1 matching 8 bases. This CDR3 is built from 14 residues. J was trimmed by 5 bases and V by 3 bases; bases with no gene match: 0. This chain's CDR3 is CASSLDRDNSPLHF. The CDR3 bases are TGTGCCAGCAGTTTGGACAGGGATAATTCACCCCTCCACTTT.